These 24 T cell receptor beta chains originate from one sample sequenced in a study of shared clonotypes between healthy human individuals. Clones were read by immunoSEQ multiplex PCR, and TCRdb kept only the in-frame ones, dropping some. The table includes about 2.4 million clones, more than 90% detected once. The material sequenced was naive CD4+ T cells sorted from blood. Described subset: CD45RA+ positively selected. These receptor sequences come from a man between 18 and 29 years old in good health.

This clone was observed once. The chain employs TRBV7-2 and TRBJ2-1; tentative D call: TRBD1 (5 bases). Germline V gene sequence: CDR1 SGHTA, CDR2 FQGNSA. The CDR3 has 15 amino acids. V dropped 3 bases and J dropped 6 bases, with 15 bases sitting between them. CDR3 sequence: CASSLLGQGFNEQFF. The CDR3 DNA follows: TGTGCCAGCAGCTTGTTAGGGCAGGGTTTCAATGAGCAGTTCTTC.

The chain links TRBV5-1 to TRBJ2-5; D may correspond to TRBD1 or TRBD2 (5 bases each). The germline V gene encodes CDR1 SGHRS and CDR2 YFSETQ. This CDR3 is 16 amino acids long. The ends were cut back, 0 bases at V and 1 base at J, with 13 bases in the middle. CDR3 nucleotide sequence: TGCGCCAGCAGCTTGGGCCTTGGGACCATCCAAGAGACCCAGTACTTC. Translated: CASSLGLGTIQETQYF.

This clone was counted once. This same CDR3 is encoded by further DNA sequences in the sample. This chain's CDR3 is CASSLGQGSYEQYF. The CDR3 DNA sequence: TGCGCCAGCAGCTTGGGACAGGGATCTTACGAGCAGTACTTC. J is TRBJ2-7 and V is TRBV5-1; 7 bases are a match to TRBD1. Per germline, CDR1 SGHRS and CDR2 YFSETQ. With 0 bases clipped from V and 4 bases from J, the junction kept 4 bases outside the gene matches. The CDR3 runs to 14 residues.

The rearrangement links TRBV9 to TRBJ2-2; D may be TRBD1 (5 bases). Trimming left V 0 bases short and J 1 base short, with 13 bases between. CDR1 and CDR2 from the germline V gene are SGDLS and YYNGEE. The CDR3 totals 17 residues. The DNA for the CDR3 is TGTGCCAGCAGCGTAGCTGGTTCAGGGTGGAACACCGGGGAGCTGTTTTTT. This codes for CASSVAGSGWNTGELFF.

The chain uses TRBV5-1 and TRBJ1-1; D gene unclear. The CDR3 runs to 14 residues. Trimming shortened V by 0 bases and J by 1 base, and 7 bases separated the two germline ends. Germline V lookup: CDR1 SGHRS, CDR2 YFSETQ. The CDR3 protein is CASSLGATNTEAFF. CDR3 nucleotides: TGCGCCAGCAGCTTGGGGGCCACGAACACTGAAGCTTTCTTT.

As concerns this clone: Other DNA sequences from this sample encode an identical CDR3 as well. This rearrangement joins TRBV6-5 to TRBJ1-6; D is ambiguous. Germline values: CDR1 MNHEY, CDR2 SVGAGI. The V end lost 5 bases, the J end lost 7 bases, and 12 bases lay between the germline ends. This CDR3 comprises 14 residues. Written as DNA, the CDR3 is TGTGCCAGCAGTCGCGCCGGGCTCAATTCACCCCTCCACTTT. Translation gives CASSRAGLNSPLHF.

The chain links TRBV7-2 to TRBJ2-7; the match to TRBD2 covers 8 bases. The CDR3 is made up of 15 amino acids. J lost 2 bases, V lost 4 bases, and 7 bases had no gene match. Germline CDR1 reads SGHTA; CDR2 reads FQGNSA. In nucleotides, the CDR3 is TGTGCCAGCAGCTACACTAGCGGATTAACCTACGAGCAGTACTTC. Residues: CASSYTSGLTYEQYF.

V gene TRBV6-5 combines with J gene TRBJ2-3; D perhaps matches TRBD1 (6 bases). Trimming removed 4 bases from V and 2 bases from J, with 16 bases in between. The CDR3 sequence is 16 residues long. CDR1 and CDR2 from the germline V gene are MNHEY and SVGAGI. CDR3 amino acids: CASSSRTALFTDTQYF. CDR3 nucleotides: TGTGCCAGCAGTTCGAGGACAGCGCTCTTCACAGATACGCAGTATTTT.

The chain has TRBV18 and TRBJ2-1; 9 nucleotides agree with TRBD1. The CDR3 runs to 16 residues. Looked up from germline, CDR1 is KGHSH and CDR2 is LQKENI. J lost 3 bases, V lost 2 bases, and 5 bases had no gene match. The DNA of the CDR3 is TGTGCCAGCTCACCATCCGGGACAGGGATCTACAATGAGCAGTTCTTC. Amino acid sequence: CASSPSGTGIYNEQFF.

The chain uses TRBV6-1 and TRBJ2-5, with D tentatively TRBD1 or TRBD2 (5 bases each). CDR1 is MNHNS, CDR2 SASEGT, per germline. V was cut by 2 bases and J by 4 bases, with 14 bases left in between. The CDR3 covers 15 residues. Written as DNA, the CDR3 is TGTGCCAGCAGTGAATCGCGTGTGGGGGTAGAGACCCAGTACTTC. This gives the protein CASSESRVGVETQYF.

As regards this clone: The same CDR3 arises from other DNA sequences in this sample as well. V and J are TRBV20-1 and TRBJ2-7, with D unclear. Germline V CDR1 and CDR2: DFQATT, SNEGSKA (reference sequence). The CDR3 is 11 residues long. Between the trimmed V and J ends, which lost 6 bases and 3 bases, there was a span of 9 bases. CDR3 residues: CSATVSYEQYF. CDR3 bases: TGCAGTGCCACCGTCAGCTACGAGCAGTACTTC.

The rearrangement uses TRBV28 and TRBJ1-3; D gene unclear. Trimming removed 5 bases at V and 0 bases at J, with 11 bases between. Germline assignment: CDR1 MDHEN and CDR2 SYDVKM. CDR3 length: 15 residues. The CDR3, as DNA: TGTGCCAGCAGTCCCCCGGCAGTCTCTGGAAACACCATATATTTT. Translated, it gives CASSPPAVSGNTIYF.

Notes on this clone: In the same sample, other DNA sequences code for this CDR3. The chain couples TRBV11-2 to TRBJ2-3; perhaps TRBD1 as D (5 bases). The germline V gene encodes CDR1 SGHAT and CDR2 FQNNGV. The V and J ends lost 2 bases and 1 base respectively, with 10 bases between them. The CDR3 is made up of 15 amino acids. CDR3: CASSLSGRGTDTQYF. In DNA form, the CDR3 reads TGTGCCAGCAGCTTATCGGGCAGGGGCACAGATACGCAGTATTTT.

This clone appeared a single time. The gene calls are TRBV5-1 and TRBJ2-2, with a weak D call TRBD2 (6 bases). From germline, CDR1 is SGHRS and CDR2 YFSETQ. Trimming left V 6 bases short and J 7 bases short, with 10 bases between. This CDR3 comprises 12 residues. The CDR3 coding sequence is TGCGCCAGCATGGGGACTGGCGGGGAGCTGTTTTTT. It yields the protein CASMGTGGELFF.

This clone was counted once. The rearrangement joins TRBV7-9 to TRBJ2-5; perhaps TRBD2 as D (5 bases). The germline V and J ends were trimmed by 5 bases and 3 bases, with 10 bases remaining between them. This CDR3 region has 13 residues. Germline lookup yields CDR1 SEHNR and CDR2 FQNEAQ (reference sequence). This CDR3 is CASSPGLEETQYF. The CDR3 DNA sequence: TGTGCCAGCAGCCCTGGACTGGAAGAGACCCAGTACTTC.

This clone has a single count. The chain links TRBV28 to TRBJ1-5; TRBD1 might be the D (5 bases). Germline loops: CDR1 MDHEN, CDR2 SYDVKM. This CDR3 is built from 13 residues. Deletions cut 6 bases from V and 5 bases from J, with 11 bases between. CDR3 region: CASSLLRDQPQHF. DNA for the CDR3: TGTGCCAGCAGCCTTCTCAGGGATCAGCCCCAGCATTTT.

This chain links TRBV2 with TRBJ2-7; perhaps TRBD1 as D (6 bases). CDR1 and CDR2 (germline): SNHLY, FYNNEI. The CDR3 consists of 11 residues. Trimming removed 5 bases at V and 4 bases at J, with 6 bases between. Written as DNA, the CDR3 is TGTGCCAGCAGTCAGGGGTACGAGCAGTACTTC. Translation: CASSQGYEQYF.

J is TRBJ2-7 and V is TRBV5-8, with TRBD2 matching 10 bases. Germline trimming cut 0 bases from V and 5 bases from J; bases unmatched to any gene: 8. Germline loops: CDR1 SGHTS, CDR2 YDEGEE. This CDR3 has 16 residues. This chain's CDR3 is CASSLATAGGLHEQYF. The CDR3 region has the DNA TGTGCCAGCAGCTTGGCAACAGCGGGGGGGCTGCACGAGCAGTACTTC.

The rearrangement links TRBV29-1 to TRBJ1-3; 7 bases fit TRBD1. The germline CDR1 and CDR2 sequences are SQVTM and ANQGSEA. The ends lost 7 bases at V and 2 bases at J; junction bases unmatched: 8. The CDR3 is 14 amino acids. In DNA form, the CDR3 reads TGCAGCGGGAGCGACAGGGACGCTGGAAACACCATATATTTT. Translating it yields CSGSDRDAGNTIYF.

CDR3 residues: CASSKTASEPQHF. The CDR3 DNA is TGTGCCAGCAGTAAGACAGCTTCTGAGCCCCAGCATTTT. V is TRBV6-5 and J is TRBJ1-5; D perhaps matches TRBD1 (5 bases). The CDR3 extends over 13 amino acids. V lost 5 bases and J 8 bases, leaving 13 bases between the germline ends. Per the germline V gene, CDR1 is MNHEY and CDR2 is SVGAGI.

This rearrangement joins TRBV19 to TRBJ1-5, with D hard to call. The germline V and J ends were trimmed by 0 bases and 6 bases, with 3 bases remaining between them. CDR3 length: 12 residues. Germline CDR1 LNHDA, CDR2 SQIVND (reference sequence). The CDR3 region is CASSIEAQPQHF. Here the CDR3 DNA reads TGTGCCAGTAGTATAGAGGCTCAGCCCCAGCATTTT.

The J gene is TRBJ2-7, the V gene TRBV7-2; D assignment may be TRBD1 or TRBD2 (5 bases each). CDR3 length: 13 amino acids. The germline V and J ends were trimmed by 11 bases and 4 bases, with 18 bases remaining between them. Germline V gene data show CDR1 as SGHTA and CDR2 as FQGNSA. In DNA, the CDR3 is TGTGCCGGAGACCGGGACGAAGGATACGAGCAGTACTTC. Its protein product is CAGDRDEGYEQYF. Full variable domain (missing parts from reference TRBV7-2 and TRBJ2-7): GAGVSQSPSNKVTEKGKDVELRCDPISGHTALYWYRQSLGQGLEFLIYFQGNSAPDKSGLPSDRFSAERTGGSVSTLTIQRTQQEDSAVYLCAGDRDEGYEQYFGPGTRLTVT.

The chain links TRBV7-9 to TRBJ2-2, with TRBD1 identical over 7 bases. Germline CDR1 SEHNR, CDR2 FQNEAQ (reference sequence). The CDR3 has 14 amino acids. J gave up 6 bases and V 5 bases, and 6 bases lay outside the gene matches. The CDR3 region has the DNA TGTGCCAGCAGCGCAAGACAGGGCCCCGGGGAGCTGTTTTTT. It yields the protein CASSARQGPGELFF.

The CDR3 loop reads CASSTGGFSNQPQHF. The CDR3 region has the DNA TGTGCCAGCAGTACGGGCGGCTTTAGCAATCAGCCCCAGCATTTT. The chain couples TRBV5-6 to TRBJ1-5; D gene uncertain. The V gene lost 5 bases and the J gene lost 0 bases, with 12 bases spanning the gap. The CDR3 length is 15 residues. The germline V gene encodes CDR1 SGHDT and CDR2 YYEEEE.